This T cell receptor beta chain was documented in a study of blood T cell repertoires in COVID-19. Study background: The analysed material was cDNA or gDNA that came from T cells, B-cell-depleted T cells, or PBMCs.

Germline CDR1 and CDR2: LNHDA and SQIVND (reference sequence). This CDR3 comprises 15 residues. Trimming removed 1 base from V and 4 bases from J; junction bases left unmatched: 3. Method: immunoSEQ multiplex PCR; TCRdb's copy keeps in-frame clones and lacks some. The sample comprises about 260,000 clones, more than 85% of which are singletons, and approximately 2.6% rests with the top ten. The origin of this receptor is a person under 30 with COVID-19, enrolled during active disease. This rearrangement joins TRBV19 to TRBJ2-2; 7 nucleotides match TRBD1. The sequenced sample was peripheral blood. The CDR3 region is CASSIAGQSTGELFF. CDR3 bases: TGTGCCAGTAGTATAGCGGGACAGAGCACCGGGGAGCTGTTTTTT.